This T cell receptor (beta chain) is drawn from a study of neurological immune-mediated disorders. About the study: Multiple sclerosis patients numbered 34, of whom around 30 were relapsing-remitting and 3 secondary progressive.

The V end lost 4 bases, the J end lost 8 bases, and 22 bases lay between the germline ends. The CDR3 runs 16 residues. Germline V gene sequence: CDR1 SGHRS, CDR2 YFSETQ. Ten or more counts support this clonotype. Antigen specificity is unknown. Study results and limitations: The study found the most TCR clonal expansion in HTLV-1-associated myelopathy and the least in multiple sclerosis, below healthy controls. Private repertoires in all groups were suggested, as expanded clones shared no CDR3 amino acid sequences across subjects.

The cDNA was generated through 5'RACE incorporating 10-nucleotide random UMIs. TCRdb re-called the 5' RACE reads with MiXCR, one entry per CDR3 protein. The repertoire has about 120,000 distinct CDR3 sequences, roughly 3.2% of them found once; the top ten carry around 1.2%. The chain is built from TRBV5-1 and TRBJ2-1; maybe TRBD2 (7 bases). Sequenced: PBMCs. This receptor was obtained from a woman aged 25 to 39 with multiple sclerosis. In nucleotides, the CDR3 is TGCGCCAGCAGCGGACTGGAGGGGGGGCCCCCCCATGAGCAGTTCTTC. Its translation is CASSGLEGGPPHEQFF.